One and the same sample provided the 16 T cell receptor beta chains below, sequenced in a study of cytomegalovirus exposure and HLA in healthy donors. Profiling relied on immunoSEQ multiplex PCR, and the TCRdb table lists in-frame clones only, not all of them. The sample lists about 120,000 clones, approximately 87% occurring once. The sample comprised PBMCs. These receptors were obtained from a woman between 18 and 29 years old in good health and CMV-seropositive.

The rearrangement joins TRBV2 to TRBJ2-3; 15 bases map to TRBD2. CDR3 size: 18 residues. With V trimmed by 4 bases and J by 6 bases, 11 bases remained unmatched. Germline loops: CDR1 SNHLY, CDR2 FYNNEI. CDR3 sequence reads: CASSGSGLAGGLLDTQYF. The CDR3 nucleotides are TGTGCCAGCAGTGGCTCCGGACTAGCGGGGGGGCTTTTGGATACGCAGTATTTT.

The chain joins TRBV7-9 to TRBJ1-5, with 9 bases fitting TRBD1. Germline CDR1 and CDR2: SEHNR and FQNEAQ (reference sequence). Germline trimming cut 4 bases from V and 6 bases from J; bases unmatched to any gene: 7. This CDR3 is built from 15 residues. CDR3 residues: CASSSTGGFGQPQHF. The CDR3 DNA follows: TGTGCCAGCAGCTCGACAGGGGGATTCGGTCAGCCCCAGCATTTT.

For the CDR3, the DNA is TGCGCCAGCAGCTACGGACAGGGTACTGAAGCTTTCTTT. Its protein is CASSYGQGTEAFF. The V and J genes are TRBV5-1 and TRBJ1-1; 8 bases line up with TRBD1. Germline V gene sequence: CDR1 SGHRS, CDR2 YFSETQ. The length of the CDR3 is 13 residues. V gave up 3 bases and J gave up 5 bases; unmatched junction bases: 3. Drawing the rest from reference TRBV5-1 and TRBJ1-1, the complete variable domain is KAGVTQTPRYLIKTRGQQVTLSCSPISGHRSVSWYQQTPGQGLQFLFEYFSETQRNKGNFPGRFSGRQFSNSRSEMNVSTLELGDSALYLCASSYGQGTEAFFGQGTRLTVV.

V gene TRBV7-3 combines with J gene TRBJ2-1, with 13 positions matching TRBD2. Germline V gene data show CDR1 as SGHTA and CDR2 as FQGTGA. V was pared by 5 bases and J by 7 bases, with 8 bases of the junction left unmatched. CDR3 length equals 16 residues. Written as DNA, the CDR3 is TGTGCCAGCAGCCGGACTAGCGGGAGTGGTGGGAATGAGCAGTTCTTC. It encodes CASSRTSGSGGNEQFF.

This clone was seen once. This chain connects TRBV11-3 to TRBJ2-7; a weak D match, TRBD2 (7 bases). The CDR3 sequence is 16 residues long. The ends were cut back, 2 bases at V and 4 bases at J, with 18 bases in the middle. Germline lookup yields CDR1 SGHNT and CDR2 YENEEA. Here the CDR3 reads CASSLLRSGGGYEQYF. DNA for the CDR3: TGTGCCAGCAGCTTACTCCGGTCGGGGGGCGGTTACGAGCAGTACTTC.

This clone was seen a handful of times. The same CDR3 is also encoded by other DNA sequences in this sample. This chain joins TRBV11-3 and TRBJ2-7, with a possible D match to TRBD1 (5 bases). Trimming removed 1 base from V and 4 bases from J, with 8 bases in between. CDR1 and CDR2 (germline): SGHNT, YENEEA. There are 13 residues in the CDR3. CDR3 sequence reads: CASSLGQKYEQYF. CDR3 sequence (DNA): TGTGCCAGCAGCTTAGGACAGAAATACGAGCAGTACTTC.

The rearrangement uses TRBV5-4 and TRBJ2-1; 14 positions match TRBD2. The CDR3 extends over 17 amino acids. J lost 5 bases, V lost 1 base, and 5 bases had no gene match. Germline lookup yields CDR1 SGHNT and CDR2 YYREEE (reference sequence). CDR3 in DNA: TGTGCCAGCAGCTTGAAAGTGACTAGCGGGGGGGACAATGAGCAGTTCTTC. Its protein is CASSLKVTSGGDNEQFF.

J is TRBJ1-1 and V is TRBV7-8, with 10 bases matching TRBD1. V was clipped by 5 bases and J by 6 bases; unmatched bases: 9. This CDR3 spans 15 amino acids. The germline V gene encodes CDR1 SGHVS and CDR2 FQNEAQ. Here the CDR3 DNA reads TGTGCCAGCAGCGGAAGACAGGGGGCGGTTTCTGAAGCTTTCTTT. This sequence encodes CASSGRQGAVSEAFF. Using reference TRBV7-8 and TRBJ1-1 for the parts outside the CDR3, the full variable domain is GAGVSQSPRYKVAKRGQDVALRCDPISGHVSLFWYQQALGQGPEFLTYFQNEAQLDKSGLPSDRFFAERPEGSVSTLKIQRTQQEDSAVYLCASSGRQGAVSEAFFGQGTRLTVV.

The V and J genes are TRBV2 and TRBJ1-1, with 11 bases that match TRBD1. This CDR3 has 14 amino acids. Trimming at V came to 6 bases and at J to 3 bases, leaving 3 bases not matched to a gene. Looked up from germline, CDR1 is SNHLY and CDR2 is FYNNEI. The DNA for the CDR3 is TGTGCCAGCAGCGGGGACAGGGGGTACACTGAAGCTTTCTTT. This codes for CASSGDRGYTEAFF.

The chain's CDR3 is CASSPGVRGGSSYEQYF. The CDR3 nucleotides are TGTGCCAGCTCACCAGGGGTGAGGGGCGGGAGCTCCTACGAGCAGTACTTC. The chain has TRBV18 and TRBJ2-7; 7 bases agree with TRBD2. The CDR3 totals 17 residues. Trimming took 2 bases from V and 0 from J; bases not matched to a gene: 10. The germline V gene has CDR1 KGHSH and CDR2 LQKENI.

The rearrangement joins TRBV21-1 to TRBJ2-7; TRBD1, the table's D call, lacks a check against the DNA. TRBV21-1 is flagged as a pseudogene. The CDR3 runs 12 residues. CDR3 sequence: CAINLYSYEQYF. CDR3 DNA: TGTGCCATCAATCTTTACAGCTACGAGCAGTACTTC.

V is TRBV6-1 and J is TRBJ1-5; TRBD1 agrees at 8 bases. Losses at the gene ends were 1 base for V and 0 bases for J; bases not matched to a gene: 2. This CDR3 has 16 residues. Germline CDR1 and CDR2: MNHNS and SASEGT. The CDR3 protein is CASSEGTGSSNQPQHF. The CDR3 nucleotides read TGTGCCAGCAGTGAAGGGACAGGGTCTAGCAATCAGCCCCAGCATTTT.

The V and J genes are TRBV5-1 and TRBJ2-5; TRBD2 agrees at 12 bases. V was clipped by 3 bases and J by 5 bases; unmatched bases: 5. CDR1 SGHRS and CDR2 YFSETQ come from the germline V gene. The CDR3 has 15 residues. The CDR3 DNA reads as TGCGCCAGCAGCTCTAGCGGGGGGGCCGTGGAGACCCAGTACTTC. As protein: CASSSSGGAVETQYF.

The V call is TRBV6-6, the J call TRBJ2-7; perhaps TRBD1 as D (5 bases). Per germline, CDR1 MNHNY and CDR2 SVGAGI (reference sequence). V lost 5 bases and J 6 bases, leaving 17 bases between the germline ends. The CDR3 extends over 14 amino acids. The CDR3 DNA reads TGTGCCAGCAGTCTTAAAAATACAGGTAGCGAGCAGTACTTC. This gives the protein CASSLKNTGSEQYF.

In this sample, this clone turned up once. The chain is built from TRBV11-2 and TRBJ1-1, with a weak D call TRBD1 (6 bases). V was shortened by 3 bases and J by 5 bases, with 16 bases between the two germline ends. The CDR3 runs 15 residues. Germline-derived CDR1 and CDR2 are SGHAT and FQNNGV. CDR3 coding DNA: TGTGCCAGCAGCTTTCGGGGGGCCGCTATAACTGAAGCTTTCTTT. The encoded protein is CASSFRGAAITEAFF.

DNA of the CDR3: TGTGCCACCTTAGCGGGCGGCACCGGGGAGCTGTTTTTT. It encodes CATLAGGTGELFF. The J gene is TRBJ2-2, the V gene TRBV5-6; 7 nucleotides align to TRBD2. With V trimmed by 9 bases and J by 4 bases, 6 bases remained unmatched. Germline CDR1 is SGHDT and CDR2 is YYEEEE. The CDR3 loop spans 13 amino acids.